One sample yielded the 10 T cell receptor beta chains listed below, sequenced in a study of blood T cell repertoires in COVID-19. This table comes from immunoSEQ multiplex PCR, and its TCRdb copy is limited to in-frame clones, with some not included. Counted here are 62,000 or so clones, around 82% occurring once; the ten biggest clones make up approximately 15%. Sequencing used peripheral blood. These receptors came from a man between 60 and 75 years old with COVID-19, enrolled during active disease.

The V and J genes are TRBV6-5 and TRBJ2-2; tentatively, D is TRBD2 (5 bases). Trimming cost V 0 bases and J 4 bases, with 12 bases left between them. The CDR3 totals 16 residues. CDR1 MNHEY and CDR2 SVGAGI come from the germline V gene. The CDR3 sequence: CASSYSKGGGTGELFF. CDR3 DNA sequence: TGTGCCAGCAGTTACTCGAAAGGAGGAGGCACCGGGGAGCTGTTTTTT.

This chain uses TRBV12-3 or TRBV12-4 with TRBJ2-7; 7 bases align to TRBD2. J was trimmed by 7 bases and V by 5 bases; bases with no gene match: 2. CDR3 length: 11 amino acids. The CDR3 bases are TGTGCCAGCAGTCCCGGGAGGGAGCAGTACTTC. Amino acids: CASSPGREQYF.

As regards this clone: The identical CDR3 is also encoded by other nucleotide sequences in the sample. This chain uses TRBV11-3 with TRBJ2-5, with a weak D call TRBD1 (6 bases). V was clipped by 4 bases and J by 3 bases, with 9 bases between them. The V gene's germline CDR1 is SGHNT and CDR2 YENEEA. The CDR3 runs 13 residues. DNA of the CDR3: TGTGCCAGCAGCTCGCCAGGGGAAGAGACCCAGTACTTC. Its protein is CASSSPGEETQYF.

This clone has a handful of counts. The V gene is TRBV5-1, the J gene TRBJ2-2, with D possibly TRBD1 on 5 matching bases. Looked up from germline, CDR1 is SGHRS and CDR2 is YFSETQ. Trimming shortened V by 1 base and J by 1 base, and 5 bases separated the two germline ends. The CDR3 loop spans 14 amino acids. The CDR3 is CASSLTGNTGELFF. Written as DNA, the CDR3 is TGCGCCAGCAGCTTGACAGGGAACACCGGGGAGCTGTTTTTT.

V and J are TRBV5-1 and TRBJ2-5, with D uncertain. Germline lookup yields CDR1 SGHRS and CDR2 YFSETQ. Between the trimmed V and J ends, which lost 0 bases and 5 bases, there was a span of 14 bases. This CDR3 is 15 amino acids long. CDR3 nucleotide sequence: TGCGCCAGCAGCTTGGCCAGGCAGTTTGGGGAGACCCAGTACTTC. Translation: CASSLARQFGETQYF.

The chain links TRBV6-5 to TRBJ1-5; possibly TRBD1 for D (6 bases). The V gene lost 5 bases and the J gene lost 2 bases, with 13 bases spanning the gap. Germline values: CDR1 MNHEY, CDR2 SVGAGI. This CDR3 has 15 residues. The CDR3 sequence: CASSPDSRGNQPQHF. The CDR3 nucleotides are TGTGCCAGCAGTCCGGACAGCCGGGGCAATCAGCCCCAGCATTTT.

V is TRBV6-5 and J is TRBJ2-7; 7 bases are a match to TRBD2. Per the germline V gene, CDR1 is MNHEY and CDR2 is SVGAGI. Germline trimming cut 4 bases from V and 2 bases from J; bases unmatched to any gene: 5. This CDR3 comprises 14 residues. The CDR3, as DNA: TGTGCCAGCAGTTCAAGCGGGACTCCCTACGAGCAGTACTTC. This gives the protein CASSSSGTPYEQYF.

J is TRBJ2-1 and V is TRBV21-1; the listed D gene, TRBD2, was not tested against the DNA. TRBV21-1 is shown as a pseudogene. CDR3 length: 13 amino acids. The CDR3 DNA follows: TGTGCCAGCAGCGAGAGGGAGAGAGGGGAGCAGTTCTTC. It translates to CASSERERGEQFF.

This clone has a handful of counts. The rearrangement joins TRBV5-1 to TRBJ2-7, with D possibly TRBD1 on 6 matching bases. CDR1 and CDR2 (germline): SGHRS, YFSETQ. V was cut by 2 bases and J by 3 bases, with 12 bases left in between. The CDR3 totals 14 residues. The CDR3, as DNA: TGCGCCAGCAGCTTCGGGGACATCAACTACGAGCAGTACTTC. Its translation is CASSFGDINYEQYF.

The chain is built from TRBV18 and TRBJ2-2, with TRBD1 identical over 7 bases. The V gene's germline CDR1 is KGHSH and CDR2 LQKENI. V was pared by 3 bases and J by 2 bases, with 6 bases of the junction left unmatched. The CDR3 extends over 16 amino acids. In DNA form, the CDR3 reads TGTGCCAGCTCACCTCCCGGGACAGTCAACACCGGGGAGCTGTTTTTT. Its protein product is CASSPPGTVNTGELFF.